This record concerns one T cell receptor (beta chain) sequence. These data originate in a study of blood T cell repertoires in COVID-19. In the study overall: COVID-19 samples from acute and convalescent phases originated in the United States, Italy and Spain. From T cells, B-cell-depleted T cells, or PBMCs came the material, which was cDNA or gDNA.

In the original analysis: Estimation of nucleated cell counts relied on the amplification of reference gene primers. TCRdb's table, derived via immunoSEQ multiplex PCR, lists solely in-frame clones and lacks some. The V and J calls and the clone size are those of that table, but D and trimming were determined from the DNA. The sample consists of 110,000 to 150,000 clones, roughly four fifths of them appearing once. CDR1 is SGHTA, CDR2 FQGTGA, per germline. This CDR3 comprises 14 residues. V shed 5 bases and J shed 2 bases, with 12 bases lying between them. The chain uses TRBV7-3 and TRBJ1-1; D is possibly TRBD1 (6 bases). The sequence derives from a man older than 75 with acute or convalescent COVID-19. Sequenced material: peripheral blood. The CDR3 protein is CASSLVGANTEAFF. CDR3 bases: TGTGCCAGCAGCCTCGTGGGGGCTAACACTGAAGCTTTCTTT.